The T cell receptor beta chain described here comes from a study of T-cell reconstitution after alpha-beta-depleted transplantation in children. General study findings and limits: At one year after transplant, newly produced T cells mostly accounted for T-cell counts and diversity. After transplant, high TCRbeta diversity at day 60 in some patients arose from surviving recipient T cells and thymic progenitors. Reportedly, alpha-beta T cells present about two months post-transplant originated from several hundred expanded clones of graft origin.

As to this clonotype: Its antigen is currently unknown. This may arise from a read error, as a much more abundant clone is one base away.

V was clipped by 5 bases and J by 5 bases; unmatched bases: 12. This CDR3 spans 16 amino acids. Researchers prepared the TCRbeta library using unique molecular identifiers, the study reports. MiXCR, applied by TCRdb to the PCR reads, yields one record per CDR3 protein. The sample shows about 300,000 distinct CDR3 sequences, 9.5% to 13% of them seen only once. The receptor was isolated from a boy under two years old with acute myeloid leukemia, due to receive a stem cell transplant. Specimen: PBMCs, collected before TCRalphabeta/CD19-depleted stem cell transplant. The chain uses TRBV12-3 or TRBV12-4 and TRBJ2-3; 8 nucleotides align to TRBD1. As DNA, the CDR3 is TGTGCCAGCAGTCCAGCAATACAGGGGGAGCGAGATACGCAGTATTTT. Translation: CASSPAIQGERDTQYF.